The rows below give T cell receptor beta chains drawn from one sample of a study of blood T cells in healthy people across ages. One entry per CDR3 protein, called by TCRdb with MiXCR from the 5' RACE reads. The data hold around 1,000,000 distinct CDR3 sequences, with more than 30% observed a single time. Sequencing was performed on blood. These TCRs come from a young man in good health. CDR3s include the opening cysteine and the closing phenylalanine or tryptophan. Fields, in order: D gene, clone size, V gene, CDR3 length, J gene, CDR3 protein, CDR3 DNA. D genes are given only for firm matches. Clone size is not always given. Where it is, it says once, few, many or a class for expanded clones.

NA	once	TRBV11-2	15	TRBJ2-3	CASSNPGLHTDTQYF	TGTGCCAGCAGCAACCCGGGGCTACACACAGATACGCAGTATTTT
NA	NA	TRBV7-2	14	TRBJ1-1	CASSLDWDTSRAFF	TGTGCCAGCAGCCTCGACTGGGACACCTCTAGGGCTTTCTTT
TRBD2	NA	TRBV20-1	16	TRBJ2-3	CSARYTSGPSTDTQYF	TGCAGTGCTAGATACACTAGCGGGCCAAGCACAGATACGCAGTATTTT
NA	NA	TRBV28	17	TRBJ2-4	CASSPPLLGDIKNIQYF	TGTGCCAGCAGCCCACCCCTTTTGGGCGACATCAAAAACATTCAGTACTTC
NA	NA	TRBV4-1	16	TRBJ1-4	CASAGPRLARREKLFF	TGCGCCAGCGCAGGGCCTCGCTTGGCCCGGCGGGAAAAACTGTTTTTT
NA	NA	TRBV7-9	13	TRBJ1-2	CASSLGRQVLYTF	TGTGCCAGCAGCTTAGGAAGACAGGTGCTCTACACCTTC
NA	NA	TRBV7-9	12	TRBJ2-7	CAGARDQLEQYF	TGTGCCGGGGCTAGGGACCAACTGGAGCAGTACTTC
NA	NA	TRBV4-1	15	TRBJ2-2	CASSPNPLNTGELFF	TGCGCCAGCAGCCCAAACCCCCTGAACACCGGGGAGCTGTTTTTT
TRBD2	NA	TRBV30	15	TRBJ2-7	CACLLASGGAHEQYF	TGTGCCTGTCTCCTTGCTAGCGGGGGGGCCCACGAGCAGTACTTC
NA	few	TRBV20-1	14	TRBJ2-4	CSANRQLAKNIQYF	TGCAGTGCAAATCGACAGTTAGCCAAAAACATTCAGTACTTC
TRBD2	few	TRBV10-3	13	TRBJ2-7	CASGGDNSYEQYF	TGTGCCAGCGGGGGGGACAACTCCTACGAGCAGTACTTC
NA	NA	TRBV20-1	13	TRBJ2-7	CSASGDFSYEQYF	TGCAGTGCTAGTGGGGACTTCTCCTACGAGCAGTACTTC
TRBD2	few	TRBV4-2	17	TRBJ2-1	CASSQDPQAGGINEQFF	TGTGCCAGCAGCCAAGATCCCCAAGCGGGGGGCATCAATGAGCAGTTCTTC
NA	NA	TRBV7-8	15	TRBJ2-2	CASSLARSHTGELFF	TGTGCCAGCAGCTTAGCGCGGAGCCACACCGGGGAGCTGTTTTTT
TRBD2	few	TRBV14	22	TRBJ2-7	CASSQEVPPGLAGILQSYEQYF	TGTGCCAGCAGCCAAGAGGTTCCTCCGGGACTAGCGGGGATACTACAATCCTACGAGCAGTACTTC
TRBD2	few	TRBV7-6	19	TRBJ2-1	CASSLDLRGATSSYNEQFF	TGTGCCAGCAGCTTAGACTTGCGGGGGGCCACCAGCTCCTACAATGAGCAGTTCTTC
NA	NA	TRBV6-2/TRBV6-3	12	TRBJ1-2	CASSYTSYGYTF	TGTGCCAGCAGTTACACGTCCTATGGCTACACCTTC
NA	NA	TRBV5-5	15	TRBJ2-3	CASSLEGARTDTQYF	TGTGCCAGCAGTCTGGAGGGGGCGCGCACAGATACGCAGTATTTT
NA	few	TRBV11-2	15	TRBJ2-7	CASSSKGSSSYEQYF	TGTGCCAGCAGCTCTAAGGGGTCCAGCTCCTACGAGCAGTACTTC
NA	NA	TRBV29-1	14	TRBJ2-5	CSVESALVQETQYF	TGCAGCGTCGAATCCGCACTAGTCCAAGAGACCCAGTACTTC
NA	NA	TRBV4-3	14	TRBJ1-5	CASSQVGTNQPQHF	TGCGCCAGCAGCCAAGTGGGAACGAATCAGCCCCAGCATTTT
NA	few	TRBV7-8	15	TRBJ2-7	CASSLDRGLSYEQYF	TGTGCCAGCAGCTTAGATAGGGGCCTCTCCTACGAGCAGTACTTC
NA	few	TRBV9	13	TRBJ1-2	CASSVTGTYGYTF	TGTGCCAGCAGCGTCACGGGGACCTATGGCTACACCTTC
NA	NA	TRBV20-1	12	TRBJ1-1	CSAREKNSVAFF	TGCAGTGCTAGAGAAAAGAACAGTGTGGCTTTCTTT
TRBD1	NA	TRBV7-9	15	TRBJ2-2	CDSSRDRRNTGELFF	TGTGACAGCAGCCGGGACAGACGTAACACCGGGGAGCTGTTTTTT
NA	NA	TRBV27	14	TRBJ1-4	CASSSRSGTVKLFF	TGTGCCAGCAGTTCCAGGTCCGGGACGGTAAAACTGTTTTTT
TRBD1	NA	TRBV28	14	TRBJ2-3	CASSRTGNTDTQYF	TGTGCCAGCAGTAGGACAGGGAACACAGATACGCAGTATTTT
TRBD2	NA	TRBV30	16	TRBJ2-1	CAWSVGSGGPYNEQFF	TGTGCCTGGAGTGTGGGTAGCGGGGGGCCTTACAATGAGCAGTTCTTC
NA	NA	TRBV6-6	14	TRBJ2-2	CASNINRSTGELFF	TGTGCCAGCAACATAAATAGGAGTACCGGGGAGCTGTTTTTT
NA	NA	TRBV5-6	14	TRBJ2-1	CASSLQASHNEQFF	TGTGCCAGCAGCCTGCAGGCTAGCCACAATGAGCAGTTCTTC
NA	NA	TRBV28	14	TRBJ2-3	CASSPLRLTDTQYF	TGTGCCAGCAGTCCCCTTCGGTTGACAGATACGCAGTATTTT
NA	NA	TRBV20-1	15	TRBJ1-5	CSARRGPTSNQPQHF	TGCAGTGCTAGAAGAGGTCCGACGAGCAATCAGCCCCAGCATTTT
NA	NA	TRBV12-3/TRBV12-4	15	TRBJ2-7	CASSYGWGSHYEQYF	TGTGCCAGCAGTTACGGATGGGGATCACACTACGAGCAGTACTTC
TRBD2	NA	TRBV3-1	16	TRBJ2-3	CASSQGSGGPTDTQYF	TGTGCCAGCAGCCAAGGTAGCGGGGGCCCCACAGATACGCAGTATTTT
TRBD1	NA	TRBV27	15	TRBJ2-3	CASSRGTGKRDTQYF	TGTGCCAGCAGCCGCGGGACAGGGAAAAGAGATACGCAGTATTTT
NA	NA	TRBV10-2	13	TRBJ2-2	CASTGRVTGELFF	TGCGCCAGCACTGGCAGGGTCACCGGGGAGCTGTTTTTT
NA	few	TRBV3-2	10	TRBJ1-4	CASSRIGAFF	TGTGCCAGCAGTCGTATAGGCGCGTTTTTT
NA	NA	TRBV6-2/TRBV6-3	15	TRBJ1-5	CASSLVAINNQPQHF	TGTGCCAGCAGCCTGGTGGCGATCAACAATCAGCCCCAGCATTTT
TRBD1	NA	TRBV3-1	15	TRBJ2-7	CASSPFRDRTYEQYF	TGTGCCAGCAGCCCTTTCAGGGACAGAACCTACGAGCAGTACTTC
NA	NA	TRBV5-5	16	TRBJ1-4	CASSSSSPMGNEKLFF	TGTGCCAGCAGCTCGTCGAGCCCGATGGGAAATGAAAAACTGTTTTTT
NA	NA	TRBV6-2/TRBV6-3	13	TRBJ1-1	CASTTGGRSEAFF	TGTGCCAGCACCACCGGTGGGCGGTCTGAAGCTTTCTTT
NA	NA	TRBV12-3/TRBV12-4	14	TRBJ1-1	CASSLGGVSTEAFF	TGTGCCAGCAGTTTAGGCGGGGTGAGCACTGAAGCTTTCTTT
NA	NA	TRBV9	14	TRBJ2-1	CTSSVASTRNEQFF	TGTACCAGCAGCGTAGCTAGTACTAGGAATGAGCAGTTCTTC
NA	NA	TRBV19	15	TRBJ2-5	CASTPTGTIRETQYF	TGTGCCAGTACCCCAACAGGGACGATCAGGGAGACCCAGTACTTC
NA	NA	TRBV3-1	16	TRBJ2-1	CASSQGGLGSYNEQFF	TGTGCCAGCAGCCAAGGCGGACTGGGCTCCTACAATGAGCAGTTCTTC
NA	NA	TRBV15	15	TRBJ1-5	CATSRDQGLGQPQHF	TGTGCCACCAGCAGAGATCAGGGTCTCGGTCAGCCCCAGCATTTT
TRBD1	few	TRBV27	14	TRBJ1-1	CASSLSRDSTEAFF	TGTGCCAGCAGTTTATCCCGGGACAGCACTGAAGCTTTCTTT
TRBD1	NA	TRBV10-3	13	TRBJ1-1	CAIKGQGNTEAFF	TGTGCCATCAAGGGACAGGGGAACACTGAAGCTTTCTTT
NA	NA	TRBV6-1	10	TRBJ2-7	CASSENEQYF	TGTGCCAGCAGTGAAAACGAGCAGTACTTC
TRBD1	few	TRBV20-1	15	TRBJ1-2	CSAAPPGTDYYGYTF	TGCAGTGCTGCCCCTCCCGGGACAGATTACTATGGCTACACCTTC
NA	NA	TRBV9	12	TRBJ2-1	CASSADGFEQFF	TGTGCCAGCAGCGCCGATGGCTTTGAGCAGTTCTTC
NA	few	TRBV6-5	14	TRBJ2-1	CASSYSSGYHEQFF	TGTGCCAGCAGTTACTCGTCGGGGTACCATGAGCAGTTCTTC
NA	few	TRBV4-3	15	TRBJ1-1	CASSQDPLPGAEAFF	TGCGCCAGCAGCCAAGACCCCCTTCCTGGGGCTGAAGCTTTCTTT
NA	NA	TRBV7-2	13	TRBJ2-7	CASSVSRAWEQYF	TGTGCCAGCAGCGTATCCAGGGCCTGGGAGCAGTACTTC
NA	NA	TRBV6-2/TRBV6-3	13	TRBJ1-5	CATNRGKDQPQHF	TGTGCCACCAACCGGGGAAAGGATCAGCCCCAGCATTTT